This T cell receptor (beta chain) appears in the sequencing data of a study of T cell responses to AZD1222 COVID-19 vaccine. Some clones are missing from TCRdb's copy, which holds only in-frame ones; the method was immunoSEQ multiplex PCR. The sample includes around 59,000 clones, approximately 92% of them seen just once. Points on this clone: Its target is not known.

The CDR3 has 15 amino acids. In germline, CDR1 is MDHEN, CDR2 SYDVKM. V lost 2 bases, J lost 2 bases, and 10 bases lay in between. Study conclusions and caveats: Without day 14 samples, only post-peak T cell repertoires were studied.

The V gene is TRBV28, the J gene TRBJ1-3; D gene unclear. The clonotype was recovered from an adult who received the AZD1222 COVID-19 vaccine. Sample: peripheral blood, taken 28 days after the second AZD1222 dose. CDR3 sequence (DNA): TGTGCCAGCAGTTTAATCCCGGTCGCTGGAAACACCATATATTTT. This gives the protein CASSLIPVAGNTIYF.